This TCR beta chain is drawn from a study of blood T cells in healthy people across ages. Across the study: Per every two T cells, about one barcoded beta molecule was captured by template switching. The study's findings and limits: In older individuals, TCR beta diversity per million T cells was lower, falling roughly linearly with age.

Points on this clonotype: Antigen unknown.

Alongside a J-beta primer mix, a sample-barcoded 5' primer served in a second PCR lasting about 7 to 12 cycles. Each of the cDNA molecules was tagged by a template-switch adaptor with 12 random nucleotides. One entry per CDR3 protein, called by TCRdb with MiXCR from the 5' RACE reads. The sample lists fewer than 900,000 distinct CDR3 sequences; around 49% were seen once. Trimming took off 2 bases at V and 0 bases at J, with 11 bases between the two ends. CDR1 and CDR2 (germline): MDHEN, SYDVKM. The CDR3 extends over 15 amino acids. Sequencing used blood. The receptor was derived from a woman aged 55-69 years in good health. The V and J genes are TRBV28 and TRBJ2-7, with D tentatively TRBD2 (5 bases). The CDR3 DNA reads TGTGCCAGCAGTTTACCCGCGGGCCTCTCCTACGAGCAGTACTTC. Its translation: CASSLPAGLSYEQYF.